The 16 T cell receptor beta chains reported below all come from one sample, sequenced in a study of blood T cells in healthy people across ages. Then a second PCR, running about 6 to 11 cycles, was carried out with a sample-barcoded 5' primer and a J-beta primer mix. TCRdb processed the 5' RACE reads anew with MiXCR; each CDR3 protein has one entry. The sample carries some 1,500,000 distinct CDR3 sequences, approximately 43% recorded once. What was sequenced was blood. These receptors all stem from a woman aged 18-29 years in good health.

The rearrangement joins TRBV21-1 to TRBJ2-7. TRBV21-1 is labeled a pseudogene. CDR3 length: 16 amino acids. CDR3: CASSKMGMDSSYEQYF. CDR3 nucleotides: TGTGCCAGCAGCAAAATGGGGATGGACAGTTCCTACGAGCAGTACTTC.

This clonotype was observed a handful of times. This chain joins TRBV20-1 and TRBJ2-1; 7 bases match TRBD1. Unmatched junction bases numbered 8, after V lost 6 bases and J lost 6 bases. This CDR3 spans 13 amino acids. Looked up from germline, CDR1 is DFQATT and CDR2 is SNEGSKA (reference sequence). CDR3 DNA sequence: TGCAGTGCGAACAGGGGATCGGTCAATGAGCAGTTCTTC. The encoded protein is CSANRGSVNEQFF.

The gene calls are TRBV7-9 and TRBJ1-1, with a weak D call TRBD1 (6 bases). The CDR3 is 14 residues long. Trimming took 5 bases from V and 2 from J, leaving 12 bases between them. Germline lookup yields CDR1 SEHNR and CDR2 FQNEAQ (reference sequence). CDR3 amino acids: CASSRTELNTEAFF. The CDR3 coding sequence is TGTGCCAGCAGCCGGACAGAATTAAACACTGAAGCTTTCTTT.

The rearrangement uses TRBV4-3 and TRBJ2-7, with 13 bases matching TRBD2. Germline V gene sequence: CDR1 LGHNA, CDR2 YSLEER. The V segment lost 1 base and the J segment 3 bases; nucleotides outside the gene matches: 9. The CDR3 totals 18 residues. CDR3 DNA: TGCGCCAGCAGCCAAGCCCCACTAGCGGGAGGGACCATCTACGAGCAGTACTTC. It yields the protein CASSQAPLAGGTIYEQYF.

This clonotype was recorded only once. The chain is built from TRBV4-2 and TRBJ2-1, with D perhaps matching TRBD2 (5 bases). V was pared by 4 bases and J by 10 bases, with 17 bases between. Germline-derived CDR1 and CDR2 are LGHNA and YNFKEQ. This CDR3 contains 14 residues. The DNA of the CDR3 is TGTGCCAGCAGCCGCGAGGGAGTAGGGTACGAGCAGTTCTTC. Translated: CASSREGVGYEQFF.

V gene TRBV6-2 or TRBV6-3 combines with J gene TRBJ1-2; D gene ambiguous. Trimming took 0 bases from V and 8 from J, leaving 4 bases between them. The length of the CDR3 is 11 residues. Germline V gene lookup returns CDR1 MNHEY and CDR2 SVGEGT. The CDR3 loop reads CASSYSLGYTF. CDR3 coding DNA: TGTGCCAGCAGTTACTCTCTCGGCTACACCTTC.

The chain has TRBV7-9 and TRBJ1-5; a weak D match, TRBD1 (6 bases). Trimming removed 6 bases from V and 4 bases from J, with 10 bases in between. The germline gives CDR1 SEHNR, CDR2 FQNEAQ (reference sequence). CDR3 length: 13 amino acids. CDR3 amino acids: CASRAGENQPQHF. The CDR3, as DNA: TGTGCCAGCAGAGCAGGGGAAAATCAGCCCCAGCATTTT.

This clonotype was seen repeatedly, ten times or more. The rearrangement links TRBV6-4 to TRBJ2-2, with D perhaps matching TRBD2 (5 bases). Germline CDR1 MRHNA, CDR2 SNTAGT. This CDR3 is 13 amino acids long. Trimming shortened V by 3 bases and J by 4 bases, and 6 bases separated the two germline ends. The CDR3 loop is CASSDRGTGELFF. For the CDR3, the DNA is TGTGCCAGCAGTGATCGGGGCACCGGGGAGCTGTTTTTT.

The chain carries TRBV6-5 and TRBJ1-3; D is unclear. Germline lookup yields CDR1 MNHEY and CDR2 SVGAGI. CDR3 size: 16 residues. Deletions cut 0 bases from V and 0 bases from J, with 9 bases between. The DNA for the CDR3 is TGTGCCAGCAGTTACTCGAACCAGGTCTCTGGAAACACCATATATTTT. It translates to CASSYSNQVSGNTIYF.

The V gene is TRBV2, the J gene TRBJ2-2; TRBD1 matches 7 bases. V dropped 8 bases and J dropped 3; count of bases not matched to a gene: 6. The CDR3 has 14 amino acids. The germline V gene encodes CDR1 SNHLY and CDR2 FYNNEI. CDR3 in DNA: TGTGCCAGCCAAGACAGGGTTGACACCGGGGAGCTGTTTTTT. It encodes CASQDRVDTGELFF.

The chain is built from TRBV7-2 and TRBJ2-1; the match to TRBD2 covers 7 bases. Germline-derived CDR1 and CDR2 are SGHTA and FQGNSA. This CDR3 is built from 15 residues. Unmatched junction bases numbered 9, after V lost 1 base and J lost 9 bases. The CDR3 bases are TGTGCCAGCAGCTTAGAGTTCGGGAGGACCCTTGAGCAGTTCTTC. This gives the protein CASSLEFGRTLEQFF.

This clonotype was seen a handful of times. The chain is built from TRBV7-8 and TRBJ2-7; D is uncertain. V lost 3 bases, J lost 6 bases, and 9 bases lay in between. The germline V gene encodes CDR1 SGHVS and CDR2 FQNEAQ. The CDR3 is 12 residues long. The CDR3 here is CASSFFPPEQYF. CDR3 nucleotide sequence: TGTGCCAGCAGCTTCTTCCCTCCCGAGCAGTACTTC.

The chain joins TRBV12-3 or TRBV12-4 to TRBJ1-2; no firm D call. CDR3 length equals 14 residues. V lost 7 bases, J lost 0 bases, and 12 bases lay in between. The CDR3 sequence: CASNPRRTNYGYTF. Written as DNA, the CDR3 is TGTGCCAGCAACCCGAGAAGAACTAACTATGGCTACACCTTC.

In its sample, this clonotype was seen a few times. V and J are TRBV12-3 or TRBV12-4 and TRBJ2-4, with 9 bases that match TRBD1. The J call may be wrong; the DNA end is better matched by TRBJ2-7. The CDR3 is 14 amino acids. Here the CDR3 reads CASTTSGTGYEQYF. The CDR3, as DNA: TGTGCCAGCACTACTTCCGGGACAGGGTACGAGCAGTACTTC.

Details on this clonotype: It may be a read error: a sequence one base away is much more abundant. The CDR3 loop is CASTPGSAHGYTF. CDR3 DNA: TGTGCCAGCACTCCGGGCAGCGCCCATGGCTACACCTTC. The chain has TRBV2 and TRBJ1-2; D is ambiguous. With 7 bases removed from V and 6 bases from J, the gap between germline ends came to 15 bases. The CDR3 extends over 13 amino acids. Germline lookup yields CDR1 SNHLY and CDR2 FYNNEI. Using reference TRBV2 and TRBJ1-2 for the parts outside the CDR3, the full variable domain is EPEVTQTPSHQVTQMGQEVILRCVPISNHLYFYWYRQILGQKVEFLVSFYNNEISEKSEIFDDQFSVERPDGSNFTLKIRSTKLEDSAMYFCASTPGSAHGYTFGSGTRLTVV.

The J gene is TRBJ1-1, the V gene TRBV20-1, with TRBD1 matching over 7 bases. The CDR3 is 13 residues long. Per the germline V gene, CDR1 is DFQATT and CDR2 is SNEGSKA (reference sequence). CDR3 sequence: CHDREGMNTEAFF. The CDR3 DNA is TGCCACGACAGGGAGGGAATGAACACTGAAGCTTTCTTT.